Reported below is one T cell receptor (beta chain). The antigen remains unidentified. Amplified regions were TCR beta CDR3 sequences from RNA transcripts. HTBI primers drove first-round RT-PCR of the TCR CDR3. Using its own MiXCR run on the multiplex PCR reads, TCRdb lists one record per CDR3 protein. The sample shows nearly 750,000 distinct CDR3 sequences, 30% to 40% of them seen only once. The study based diagnoses on clinical symptoms, serum thyroxine and TRAb, thyroid ultrasound and orbital computed tomography. The data stem from a study of T cells in Graves' hyperthyroidism and ophthalmopathy. Germline loops: CDR1 DFQATT, CDR2 SNEGSKA (reference sequence). The CDR3 totals 12 residues. The V segment lost 1 base and the J segment 11 bases; nucleotides outside the gene matches: 2. Study-wide findings and caveats: Ophthalmopathy and stable hyperthyroidism were told apart by a 13 V-J model. Most expanded thyroid clonotypes above 0.001 recurred in blood.

Material for sequencing was blood. The rearrangement joins TRBV20-1 to TRBJ2-1; 10 bases match TRBD1. This sequence was found in a middle-aged woman with Graves' hyperthyroidism. Here the CDR3 DNA reads TGCAGTGCTAGAGGACAGGGGGCACAGCAGTTCTTC. Translated, it gives CSARGQGAQQFF.